These T cell receptor beta chains were read from a single sample in a study of regulatory T cells in long-lasting Graves disease. TCRdb re-analysed the multiplex PCR reads in MiXCR, keeping a single row per CDR3 protein. The sample consists of almost 350,000 distinct CDR3 sequences, around a fifth of them appearing once. The material was peripheral blood mononuclear cells (PBMCs), obtained when the disease was refractory, from a patient treated with antithyroid drugs. The receptors were sampled from a female donor with Graves disease. Both conserved end residues are part of each CDR3. D genes are given only for firm matches. Some rows mark clone size as missing; the rest say once, few, many or name a class of expanded clone.

TRBJ2-5,TRBV20-1,-,17,TRBD2,CSALSGRGGSTKETQYF,TGCAGTGCCTTATCGGGTCGGGGGGGATCAACCAAAGAGACCCAGTACTTC
TRBJ1-2,TRBV6-1,-,16,TRBD1,CASSPRTGWANYGYTF,TGTGCCAGCAGTCCCCGGACAGGGTGGGCTAACTATGGCTACACCTTC
TRBJ1-2,TRBV28,-,14,-,CASSRIHGAWGYTF,TGTGCCAGCAGCCGAATACACGGGGCGTGGGGCTACACCTTC
TRBJ1-2,TRBV4-1,few,16,TRBD1,CASSQKILDRADGYTF,TGCGCCAGCAGCCAAAAAATACTGGACAGGGCGGATGGCTACACCTTC
TRBJ1-6,TRBV6-2/TRBV6-3,-,14,-,CASSYSGGRSPLHF,TGTGCCAGCAGTTATTCTGGGGGACGCTCACCCCTCCACTTT
TRBJ1-2,TRBV7-2,-,14,-,CASSLGEVRRDYTF,TGTGCCAGCAGCCTAGGCGAAGTCCGACGGGACTACACCTTC
TRBJ2-2,TRBV29-1,many,14,-,CSVAWRPTTGELFF,TGCAGCGTTGCGTGGCGCCCCACCACCGGGGAGCTGTTTTTT
TRBJ1-6,TRBV3-1,many,14,-,CASSHGNTYSPLHF,TGTGCCAGCAGCCATGGAAATACATATTCACCCCTCCACTTT
TRBJ2-2,TRBV9,-,15,-,CASSVDVVGTGELFF,TGTGCCAGCAGCGTAGATGTGGTCGGAACCGGGGAGCTGTTTTTT
TRBJ1-5,TRBV6-5,many,13,-,CASSFGRNQPQHF,TGTGCCAGCAGTTTCGGACGCAATCAGCCCCAGCATTTT
TRBJ1-5,TRBV12-3/TRBV12-4,few,15,-,CASSIRPIYGQPQHF,TGTGCCAGCAGCATCAGACCGATCTACGGTCAGCCCCAGCATTTT
TRBJ1-2,TRBV10-3,many,14,-,CAILDTHRGYGYTF,TGTGCCATCCTTGACACTCACCGGGGCTATGGCTACACCTTC
TRBJ2-7,TRBV7-2,many,15,TRBD2,CASSLVSAGGIGQYF,TGTGCCAGCAGCTTAGTTTCGGCGGGGGGGATAGGGCAGTACTTC
TRBJ1-1,TRBV6-2/TRBV6-3,-,13,TRBD1,CASSRTGDSEAFF,TGTGCCAGCAGTCGGACAGGGGACTCTGAAGCTTTCTTT
TRBJ2-5,TRBV19,-,15,TRBD2,CASSISGTSGETQYF,TGTGCCAGTAGTATCTCTGGGACTAGCGGGGAGACCCAGTACTTC
TRBJ2-7,TRBV28,many,15,-,CASSFARGIIYEQYF,TGTGCCAGCAGTTTTGCCAGGGGAATCATTTACGAGCAGTACTTC
TRBJ2-7,TRBV13,few,16,-,CASSLRSRQRPYEQYF,TGTGCCAGCAGCCTGAGGAGCCGACAGCGCCCCTACGAGCAGTACTTC
TRBJ1-5,TRBV4-1,-,15,-,CASSQDQSRPQPQHF,TGCGCCAGCAGCCAAGACCAATCTCGCCCCCAGCCCCAGCATTTT
TRBJ1-6,TRBV19,-,13,TRBD1,CATRTGGNSPLHF,TGTGCCACCCGGACAGGGGGTAATTCACCCCTCCACTTT
TRBJ1-4,TRBV28,many,15,TRBD1,CASRPNRGTNEKLFF,TGTGCCAGCAGACCCAACAGGGGTACTAATGAAAAACTGTTTTTT
TRBJ2-2,TRBV6-2/TRBV6-3,-,13,-,CASSYPYTGELFF,TGTGCCAGCAGTTACCCTTACACCGGGGAGCTGTTTTTT
TRBJ2-7,TRBV5-5,many,13,-,CASSSAGKGEQYF,TGTGCCAGCAGCTCGGCAGGGAAGGGCGAGCAGTACTTC
TRBJ1-2,TRBV25-1,few,16,TRBD1,CATRGATDSLLYGYTF,TGTGCCACCAGGGGGGCGACGGATAGCCTCCTCTATGGCTACACCTTC
TRBJ1-1,TRBV11-2,many,14,TRBD1,CASSLGTGARGAFF,TGTGCCAGCAGCTTAGGAACAGGGGCCAGGGGAGCTTTCTTT
TRBJ2-7,TRBV7-9,many,17,-,CASSLLSRQGGTYEQYF,TGTGCCAGCAGCTTACTTTCCAGGCAGGGTGGTACCTACGAGCAGTACTTC
TRBJ2-7,TRBV3-1,many,12,-,CASSLYRGEQYF,TGTGCCAGCAGCCTGTACCGGGGGGAGCAGTACTTC
TRBJ1-3,TRBV29-1,few,14,-,CSVRTANSGNTIYF,TGCAGCGTTCGGACAGCGAACTCTGGAAACACCATATATTTT
TRBJ1-1,TRBV20-1,-,13,-,CSAPLGGNTEAFF,TGCAGTGCCCCACTCGGGGGGAACACTGAAGCTTTCTTT
TRBJ2-5,TRBV20-1,-,13,-,CSAGTPRQETQYF,TGCAGTGCTGGGACACCACGCCAAGAGACCCAGTACTTC
TRBJ2-7,TRBV20-1,many,12,-,CSAGGDSLEQYF,TGCAGTGCTGGTGGTGACAGCCTCGAGCAGTACTTC
TRBJ1-5,TRBV2,many,13,-,CASSPQDGQPQHF,TGTGCCAGCAGCCCCCAAGACGGGCAGCCCCAGCATTTT
TRBJ1-2,TRBV7-9,few,15,TRBD1,CASSSLPGRGHGYTF,TGTGCCAGCAGCTCGCTCCCCGGCAGGGGGCATGGCTACACCTTC
TRBJ2-7,TRBV24-1,-,15,-,CATSDSNPSYYEQYF,TGTGCCACCAGTGATTCAAACCCGTCGTACTACGAGCAGTACTTC
TRBJ2-1,TRBV6-1,-,13,-,CATWTGEYNEQFF,TGTGCCACCTGGACTGGGGAATACAATGAGCAGTTCTTC
TRBJ1-2,TRBV11-2,many,15,TRBD1,CASSENRGRNYGYTF,TGTGCCAGCAGCGAAAACAGGGGGCGTAACTATGGCTACACCTTC
TRBJ2-7,TRBV11-2,few,19,TRBD2,CASLPGGLTSGGFTYEQYF,TGTGCCAGTCTCCCAGGGGGGCTGACTAGCGGGGGGTTCACCTACGAGCAGTACTTC
TRBJ2-5,TRBV5-5,few,15,TRBD2,CASKSGLAGEETQYF,TGTGCCAGCAAATCGGGACTAGCGGGGGAAGAGACCCAGTACTTC
TRBJ1-1,TRBV29-1,many,12,-,CSVDKGNTEAFF,TGCAGCGTTGATAAGGGGAACACTGAAGCTTTCTTT
TRBJ1-3,TRBV6-1,-,13,-,CASKLFSGNTIYF,TGTGCCAGCAAACTGTTCTCTGGAAACACCATATATTTT
TRBJ2-7,TRBV3-1,many,12,-,CASSNTNQEQYF,TGTGCCAGCAGCAATACGAATCAGGAGCAGTACTTC
TRBJ1-4,TRBV28,many,14,-,CASSLPRTASFLFF,TGTGCCAGCAGCCTACCCCGGACAGCTTCGTTCCTGTTTTTT
TRBJ2-3,TRBV28,few,17,TRBD2,CASSLPSSGRRTDTQYF,TGTGCCAGCAGTTTACCCTCGAGCGGGAGAAGAACAGATACGCAGTATTTT